These 5 T cell receptor beta chains were all obtained from the same sample, sequenced in a study of T cells after yellow fever vaccination. A single record per CDR3 protein comes from TCRdb applying MiXCR to the 5' RACE reads. The table shows some 240,000 distinct CDR3 sequences, with roughly 4% occurring only once. The input for sequencing was PBMCs, taken 15 days after the yellow fever booster vaccination. The receptors come from a man between 18 and 29 years old who received the YFV17D yellow fever vaccine.

CDR3 coding DNA: TGCGCCAGCAGATACACGGCCGATCAGCCCCAGCATTTT. Its translation is CASRYTADQPQHF. The chain recombines TRBV10-2 with TRBJ1-5; D is undetermined. The germline CDR1 and CDR2 sequences are WSHSY and SAAADI. The CDR3 consists of 13 residues. Trimming removed 6 bases at V and 5 bases at J, with 11 bases between.

This clonotype was recorded at least ten times. The chain uses TRBV6-1 and TRBJ2-3, with 8 positions matching TRBD1. This CDR3 is built from 16 residues. V shed 6 bases, J shed 3 bases, and the junction held 11 bases outside the gene matches. Germline V gene lookup returns CDR1 MNHNS and CDR2 SASEGT. The CDR3 spells CASSVQGAGMTDTQYF. The CDR3 DNA reads as TGTGCCAGCAGCGTTCAGGGGGCTGGTATGACAGATACGCAGTATTTT.

This clonotype has a count of ten or more. This chain uses TRBV7-2 with TRBJ2-3; tentatively, D is TRBD2 (6 bases). The length of the CDR3 is 16 residues. Germline CDR1 is SGHTA and CDR2 is FQGNSA. Trimming stripped 4 bases from V and 4 bases from J, with 18 bases between. The CDR3 loop is CASSSGAAGLADTQYF. DNA of the CDR3: TGTGCCAGCAGCTCCGGGGCCGCGGGGTTGGCAGATACGCAGTATTTT. Full variable domain (missing parts from reference TRBV7-2 and TRBJ2-3): GAGVSQSPSNKVTEKGKDVELRCDPISGHTALYWYRQSLGQGLEFLIYFQGNSAPDKSGLPSDRFSAERTGGSVSTLTIQRTQQEDSAVYLCASSSGAAGLADTQYFGPGTRLTVL.

Remarks on this clonotype: A much larger clone lies one base from this, so it may be a read error. The CDR3 loop is CAGRTGPEAFF. The CDR3 DNA reads as TGTGCCGGCCGGACGGGTCCTGAAGCTTTCTTT. The chain has TRBV27 and TRBJ1-1; D not resolved. The V end lost 11 bases, the J end lost 6 bases, and 13 bases lay between the germline ends. This CDR3 contains 11 residues. Germline V gene data show CDR1 as MNHEY and CDR2 as SMNVEV (reference sequence).

This clonotype was seen just once. The CDR3: CASSYQGLGETQYF. In nucleotides, the CDR3 is TGTGCCAGCAGTTACCAGGGGCTGGGCGAGACCCAGTACTTC. The genes are TRBV6-5 and TRBJ2-5, with TRBD1 as a possible D gene (6 bases). Trimming left V 2 bases short and J 5 bases short, with 12 bases between. The CDR3 contains 14 residues. Germline V gives CDR1 MNHEY, CDR2 SVGAGI.